These 30 T cell receptor beta chains originate from one sample sequenced in a study of response to subunit inactivated influenza vaccine. MiXCR was run by TCRdb on the RT-PCR reads, yielding one entry per CDR3 protein. Counted here are 450,000 to 600,000 distinct CDR3 sequences, 6.5% to 8% occurring once; the ten biggest clones make up roughly 13%. Material: PBMCs from blood, obtained around 25 months after vaccination. The receptors were sampled from a man aged 45-69 years who received an inactivated influenza vaccine.

The J gene is TRBJ2-5, the V gene TRBV5-1, with D unresolved. CDR1 and CDR2 from the germline V gene are SGHRS and YFSETQ. The V end was cut by 4 bases, the J end by 10 bases, with 8 bases between. The CDR3 spans 10 residues. The CDR3 loop reads CASSPWVQYF. As DNA, the CDR3 is TGCGCCAGCAGCCCCTGGGTCCAGTACTTC.

The chain joins TRBV4-1 to TRBJ1-1; the match to TRBD1 covers 8 bases. Trimming removed 1 base from V and 6 bases from J; junction bases left unmatched: 13. This CDR3 spans 17 amino acids. CDR1 is MGHRA and CDR2 is YSYEKL in the germline V gene. The CDR3, as DNA: TGCGCCAGCAGCCAAGTTGGCAGGGGGCTTATGGGGGCTGAAGCTTTCTTT. It yields the protein CASSQVGRGLMGAEAFF.

This clonotype was found many times. V gene TRBV12-3 or TRBV12-4 combines with J gene TRBJ2-1, with 10 bases matching TRBD1. This CDR3 is 15 amino acids long. The V and J ends lost 6 bases and 2 bases, in that order; junction bases with no gene match: 4. The CDR3 DNA reads as TGTGCCAGCAGAACCGACAGGGGGCCCTACAATGAGCAGTTCTTC. Encoded protein: CASRTDRGPYNEQFF.

Only a few counts were recorded for this clonotype. The chain carries TRBV20-1 and TRBJ1-1; no definite D call. Germline assignment: CDR1 DFQATT and CDR2 SNEGSKA (reference sequence). Trimming stripped 4 bases from V and 0 bases from J, with 9 bases between. This CDR3 has 13 residues. CDR3 sequence: CSATRGVNTEAFF. CDR3 sequence (DNA): TGCAGTGCTACGCGGGGAGTGAACACTGAAGCTTTCTTT.

In regard to this clonotype: The junction shows a germline mismatch at one end, possibly a read error. The chain combines TRBV19 with TRBJ2-1; 10 bases agree with TRBD2. The CDR3 extends over 17 amino acids. Germline assignment: CDR1 LNHDA and CDR2 SQIVND (reference sequence). For the CDR3, the DNA is TGTGCCAGCGACAGCGGGAGGGACTTCAGCTCCTACGATGAGCAGTTCTTC. Translating it yields CASDSGRDFSSYDEQFF.

The chain couples TRBV28 to TRBJ2-6; the D is unclear. The CDR3 length is 16 residues. Trimming stripped 5 bases from V and 0 bases from J, with 11 bases between. The germline V gene encodes CDR1 MDHEN and CDR2 SYDVKM. Here the CDR3 reads CASSVGRHSGANVLTF. The CDR3 DNA sequence: TGTGCCAGCAGTGTCGGTCGCCACTCTGGGGCCAACGTCCTGACTTTC. The whole variable domain, filled in from reference TRBV28 and TRBJ2-6, reads DVKVTQSSRYLVKRTGEKVFLECVQDMDHENMFWYRQDPGLGLRLIYFSYDVKMKEKGDIPEGYSVSREKKERFSLILESASTNQTSMYLCASSVGRHSGANVLTFGAGSRLTVL.

V is TRBV20-1 and J is TRBJ1-5; maybe TRBD1 (5 bases). Germline CDR1 DFQATT, CDR2 SNEGSKA (reference sequence). CDR3 length equals 12 residues. CDR3 DNA: TGCAGCACCGGGACGGTTAATCAGCCCCAGCATTTT. It encodes CSTGTVNQPQHF.

The chain links TRBV20-1 to TRBJ2-7; 8 bases align to TRBD2. Trimming cost V 3 bases and J 2 bases; bases outside gene matches: 9. The CDR3 is 15 residues long. CDR1 and CDR2 from the germline V gene are DFQATT and SNEGSKA (reference sequence). The CDR3 here is CSASRKAGGPYEQYF. CDR3 nucleotide sequence: TGCAGTGCTAGCCGAAAGGCGGGAGGTCCCTACGAGCAGTACTTC.

This clonotype turned up a few times. The rearrangement joins TRBV5-1 to TRBJ2-2; TRBD2 might be the D (5 bases). Germline V CDR1 and CDR2: SGHRS, YFSETQ. V lost 2 bases, J lost 0 bases, and 20 bases lay in between. The CDR3 has 19 amino acids. The CDR3 bases are TGCGCCAGCAGCTTCCCCTCGGACGGGAAAAATGCGAACACCGGGGAGCTGTTTTTT. Its protein is CASSFPSDGKNANTGELFF.

The chain is built from TRBV7-2 and TRBJ2-1, with 9 bases that match TRBD1. V lost 7 bases to trimming and J lost 14 bases; unmatched junction nucleotides: 9. The CDR3 has 12 amino acids. From germline, CDR1 is SGHTA and CDR2 FQGNSA. CDR3 sequence reads: CASTLTGTGKFF. CDR3 sequence (DNA): TGTGCCAGCACCCTAACCGGGACAGGGAAGTTCTTC.

This clonotype showed up just a few times. The chain employs TRBV20-1 and TRBJ1-6, with a possible D match to TRBD1 (5 bases). V shed 2 bases and J shed 8 bases, with 13 bases lying between them. Germline lookup yields CDR1 DFQATT and CDR2 SNEGSKA (reference sequence). This CDR3 has 14 residues. DNA of the CDR3: TGCAGTGCTAGACGTCAGGGAGGGGATTCACCCCTCCACTTT. It specifies CSARRQGGDSPLHF.

This clonotype was seen a handful of times. The J gene is TRBJ1-2, the V gene TRBV29-1; no firm D call. CDR3 size: 14 residues. V dropped 4 bases and J dropped 5 bases, with 17 bases sitting between them. Germline CDR1 SQVTM, CDR2 ANQGSEA. The CDR3 nucleotides are TGCAGCGTTGTGCAGGCACCCTACGGGTATGGCTACACCTTC. This translates into CSVVQAPYGYGYTF.

This clonotype occurred many times. The chain uses TRBV27 and TRBJ2-3, with 7 bases identical to TRBD2. Germline-derived CDR1 and CDR2 are MNHEY and SMNVEV (reference sequence). V trimming: 5 bases; J trimming: 7 bases; junction bases outside the gene matches: 6. The CDR3 runs to 13 residues. CDR3 in amino acids: CASSRRGEYTQYF. The CDR3 DNA sequence: TGTGCCAGCAGTCGCCGGGGGGAGTATACGCAGTATTTT.

The chain employs TRBV3-1 and TRBJ2-7; tentatively, D is TRBD2 (6 bases). CDR1 is LGHDT, CDR2 YNNKEL, per germline (reference sequence). This CDR3 is built from 15 residues. Trimming shortened V by 2 bases and J by 3 bases, and 14 bases separated the two germline ends. The CDR3 reads CASSQFGTGIYEQYF. CDR3 nucleotides: TGTGCCAGCAGCCAATTCGGGACTGGGATCTACGAGCAGTACTTC.

This clonotype was counted many times. This sequence joins TRBV9 and TRBJ2-3; 10 nucleotides line up with TRBD1. CDR3 length: 16 amino acids. Germline V gene lookup returns CDR1 SGDLS and CDR2 YYNGEE. V was pared by 3 bases and J by 6 bases, with 10 bases of the junction left unmatched. CDR3 DNA: TGTGCCAGCAGCGCCCCCGGGACAGGGGTACACGATACGCAGTATTTT. Protein product: CASSAPGTGVHDTQYF.

This clonotype has a count of ten or more. The CDR3 DNA reads as TGTGCCAGCACCGAAGGGATAATGAACACTGAAGCTTTCTTT. Its translation: CASTEGIMNTEAFF. V gene TRBV2 combines with J gene TRBJ1-1, with D uncertain. With 7 bases removed from V and 0 bases from J, the gap between germline ends came to 12 bases. Germline-derived CDR1 and CDR2 are SNHLY and FYNNEI. There are 14 residues in the CDR3.

This clonotype was seen only a few times. The chain carries TRBV6-1 and TRBJ2-7; 8 bases fit TRBD1. CDR3 size: 15 residues. CDR1 MNHNS and CDR2 SASEGT come from the germline V gene. The junction had 10 bases not matched to a gene; V was cut back by 6 bases and J by 3 bases. Here the CDR3 reads CASSPGGFLDYEQYF. In DNA form, the CDR3 reads TGTGCCAGCAGCCCAGGGGGCTTTTTGGACTACGAGCAGTACTTC.

This clonotype was counted only a few times. The chain uses TRBV7-2 and TRBJ1-1; TRBD1 agrees at 7 bases. The CDR3 spans 13 residues. Trimming at V came to 6 bases and at J to 6 bases, leaving 7 bases not matched to a gene. Germline V gives CDR1 SGHTA, CDR2 FQGNSA. As DNA, the CDR3 is TGTGCCAGCAGGGGGACAGTGGGCCCTGAAGCTTTCTTT. This codes for CASRGTVGPEAFF.

The chain carries TRBV2 and TRBJ2-3; maybe TRBD2 (6 bases). The CDR3 contains 16 residues. The germline gives CDR1 SNHLY, CDR2 FYNNEI. The germline V and J ends were trimmed by 4 bases and 5 bases, with 19 bases remaining between them. Here the CDR3 reads CASSVRGEGLGDTQYF. CDR3 coding DNA: TGTGCCAGCAGTGTACGCGGGGAAGGGTTAGGAGATACGCAGTATTTT.

This chain connects TRBV7-9 to TRBJ2-5; no clear D. Germline CDR1 is SEHNR and CDR2 is FQNEAQ (reference sequence). The CDR3 has 16 amino acids. Trimming stripped 1 base from V and 2 bases from J, with 14 bases between. CDR3 coding DNA: TGTGCCAGCAGCTTAGGGGGATTTGCCCTTCAAGAGACCCAGTACTTC. Residues: CASSLGGFALQETQYF.

The chain couples TRBV4-3 to TRBJ2-5; 14 nucleotides agree with TRBD2. CDR1 and CDR2 (germline): LGHNA, YSLEER. Trimming cost V 3 bases and J 0 bases; bases outside gene matches: 0. This CDR3 comprises 16 residues. The CDR3 spells CASSQGLAGDQETQYF. DNA for the CDR3: TGCGCCAGCAGCCAGGGACTAGCGGGGGACCAAGAGACCCAGTACTTC.

This clonotype was seen a handful of times. The V call is TRBV20-1, the J call TRBJ2-1, with unresolved D. V lost 8 bases and J 4 bases, leaving 6 bases between the germline ends. The CDR3 has 10 residues. Per germline, CDR1 DFQATT and CDR2 SNEGSKA (reference sequence). Here the CDR3 reads CSPVYNEQFF. CDR3 in DNA: TGCAGTCCAGTATACAATGAGCAGTTCTTC.

V gene TRBV7-6 combines with J gene TRBJ2-1; 9 bases match TRBD2. The germline CDR1 and CDR2 sequences are SGHVS and FNYEAQ. Trimming cost V 5 bases and J 0 bases; bases outside gene matches: 5. CDR3 size: 16 residues. The DNA of the CDR3 is TGTGCCAGCAGCCCCTTAGCGGGAGCCTCCTACAATGAGCAGTTCTTC. Its protein is CASSPLAGASYNEQFF.

This clonotype has a count of ten or more. This sequence joins TRBV12-3 or TRBV12-4 and TRBJ1-6; 9 nucleotides match TRBD1. This CDR3 comprises 14 residues. V was clipped by 6 bases and J by 7 bases; unmatched bases: 4. Here the CDR3 DNA reads TGTGCCAGCAGGACGGACAGGGGAAATTCACCCCTCCACTTT. Its translation is CASRTDRGNSPLHF.

The chain has TRBV12-3 or TRBV12-4 and TRBJ2-7; unclear D gene. The CDR3 runs 11 residues. V lost 5 bases and J 6 bases, leaving 8 bases between the germline ends. CDR3 in amino acids: CASSRLGEQYF. CDR3 bases: TGTGCCAGCAGTCGCCTCGGCGAGCAGTACTTC.

V gene TRBV20-1 combines with J gene TRBJ2-1, with 15 nucleotides matching TRBD2. The junction had 7 bases not matched to a gene; V was cut back by 6 bases and J by 7 bases. The CDR3 loop spans 15 amino acids. Per germline, CDR1 DFQATT and CDR2 SNEGSKA (reference sequence). The CDR3 DNA follows: TGCAGTGCCCCCGGGACTAGCGGGGGGACGAATGAGCAGTTCTTC. Translating gives CSAPGTSGGTNEQFF.

On this clonotype: The CDR3 end shows no conserved phenylalanine or tryptophan, and so a read error is likely. No DNA is shown, since the ends of the CDR3 on it are uncertain; the CDR3 is the one TCRdb lists. This chain connects TRBV7-6 to TRBJ2-1; the table names TRBD2, a call not compared with the DNA. Termini included, the CDR3 measures 16 amino acids. Germline CDR1 and CDR2: SGHVS and FNYEAQ. CDR3 in amino acids: CASSLRSSGGVNEQLL.

This clonotype was detected ten times or more. This rearrangement joins TRBV15 to TRBJ1-2; tentatively, D is TRBD1 (6 bases). V was shortened by 1 base and J by 7 bases, with 10 bases between the two germline ends. The germline V gene encodes CDR1 LNHNV and CDR2 YYDKDF (reference sequence). The CDR3 runs 13 residues. The CDR3: CATSRGQDSGYTF. In DNA form, the CDR3 reads TGTGCCACCAGCAGAGGTCAGGACAGTGGCTACACCTTC.

This clonotype was seen more than once but under ten times. The chain carries TRBV5-4 and TRBJ2-6; D unresolved. From germline, CDR1 is SGHNT and CDR2 YYREEE (reference sequence). V shed 5 bases and J shed 3 bases, with 9 bases lying between them. This CDR3 comprises 14 residues. The CDR3 bases are TGTGCCAGCAGTCACCAGGATGGGGCCAACGTCCTGACTTTC. Protein: CASSHQDGANVLTF. Variable domain in full (rest from reference TRBV5-4 and TRBJ2-6): ETGVTQSPTHLIKTRGQQVTLRCSSQSGHNTVSWYQQALGQGPQFIFQYYREEENGRGNFPPRFSGLQFPNYSSELNVNALELDDSALYLCASSHQDGANVLTFGAGSRLTVL.

This clonotype was seen repeatedly, ten times or more. The chain uses TRBV4-2 and TRBJ2-1; TRBD2 matches 8 bases. The length of the CDR3 is 15 residues. The V and J ends lost 4 bases and 8 bases, in that order; junction bases with no gene match: 10. The V gene's germline CDR1 is LGHNA and CDR2 YNFKEQ. The CDR3: CASSRGLAPPDEQFF. CDR3 DNA: TGTGCCAGCAGCCGTGGACTAGCCCCTCCAGATGAGCAGTTCTTC.